What follows is one TCR beta chain and its context. There were TCR beta CDR3 regions amplified from RNA transcripts. The HTBI set primed first-round TCR CDR3 RT-PCR. Using its own MiXCR run on the multiplex PCR reads, TCRdb lists one record per CDR3 protein. This sample has more than 350,000 distinct CDR3 sequences, with roughly 15% found just once. The record originates from a study of T cells in Graves' hyperthyroidism and ophthalmopathy. CDR3 size: 15 residues. The germline CDR1 and CDR2 sequences are LGHDT and YNNKEL (reference sequence). The V segment lost 7 bases and the J segment 7 bases; nucleotides outside the gene matches: 11.

The chain couples TRBV3-1 to TRBJ2-3; 10 bases agree with TRBD2. The clonotype comes from a woman aged 25 to 39 with Graves' ophthalmopathy. Source material: blood. The CDR3 is CASMLSGGAEYTQYF. The CDR3 bases are TGTGCCAGCATGCTGAGCGGGGGGGCGGAATATACGCAGTATTTT.